This T cell receptor beta chain was identified during a study of CD8 T cells in ankylosing spondylitis. Study-wide points: A motif of under ten highly homologous TCR beta variants was seen as apparently characteristic of ankylosing spondylitis blood.

In making TCR beta libraries, quantitative 5'-RACE with molecular barcodes was used. TCRdb fed the 5' RACE reads into MiXCR, producing one record per CDR3 protein. The sample has about 170,000 distinct CDR3 sequences, around 19% seen once. In regard to this clonotype: Its antigen is undetermined.

V was clipped by 5 bases and J by 5 bases; unmatched bases: 7. This CDR3 is 17 amino acids long. The rearrangement links TRBV12-3 or TRBV12-4 to TRBJ2-3; 16 bases agree with TRBD2. This receptor was obtained from a male donor with ankylosing spondylitis or in good health (not recorded which). Material for sequencing was blood, either unsorted or a sorted T cell fraction (not recorded which). CDR3 nucleotide sequence: TGTGCCAGCAGTCCCGGGACTAGCGGGAGGGCCAGAGATACGCAGTATTTT. It encodes CASSPGTSGRARDTQYF.